Included here is one T cell receptor beta chain sequence, with context. The antigen is undetermined. Primers for the PCR totalled 60 Vbeta and 13 Jbeta. TCRdb keeps only in-frame clones here, not all; method: immunoSEQ multiplex PCR. This table has a few hundred thousand clones, nearly 80% appearing once. This record belongs to a study of cytomegalovirus exposure and HLA in healthy donors. Study results and limitations: Immune exposure data for these donors was limited to CMV serostatus.

V was pared by 1 base and J by 2 bases, with 9 bases between. Germline CDR1 reads SNHLY; CDR2 reads FYNNEI. The CDR3 has 15 residues. The sequence came from a man aged 18 to 30 in good health and CMV-seronegative. The sample consisted of PBMCs. V and J are TRBV2 and TRBJ1-5, with a weak D call TRBD1 (6 bases). The CDR3 spells CASSEVRGGNQPQHF. DNA of the CDR3: TGTGCCAGCAGTGAAGTCAGGGGAGGCAATCAGCCCCAGCATTTT.